The T cell receptor (beta chain) under discussion was sequenced for a study of blood T cell repertoires in COVID-19. Study overall: The United States, Italy and Spain provided the acute and convalescent COVID-19 samples.

The data were produced by immunoSEQ multiplex PCR, yet TCRdb's version contains in-frame clones alone and is incomplete. The sample lists roughly 30,000 clones, roughly 87% occurring once. V shed 0 bases and J shed 7 bases, with 10 bases lying between them. The CDR3 is made up of 14 amino acids. Germline V lookup: CDR1 MNHEY, CDR2 SVGAGI. The rearrangement uses TRBV6-5 and TRBJ1-5; weak D call: TRBD1 (6 bases). The sequence came from a human donor in a cohort sampled during active COVID-19. The donor label of this sample is uncertain. The specimen sequenced was peripheral blood. As DNA, the CDR3 is TGTGCCAGCAGTTACTCACAGGGTTACCAGCCCCAGCATTTT. It yields the protein CASSYSQGYQPQHF.